One and the same sample provided the 12 T cell receptor beta chains below, sequenced in a study of Graves' ophthalmopathy and Graves' hyperthyroidism. Amplification from RNA transcripts yielded the TCR beta CDR3 regions. An opening RT-PCR round employed HTBI primers and preceded a second-round multiplex PCR. Via MiXCR, TCRdb re-called the multiplex PCR reads, giving one row per CDR3 protein. The table includes just over 600,000 distinct CDR3 sequences, about a fifth detected once. Sequences were obtained from peripheral blood. Source of these receptors: a woman between 18 and 29 years old with stable Graves' hyperthyroidism. Some clones in this sample may be carry-over from other donors' samples.

This clonotype was seen ten or more times. The chain combines TRBV7-2 with TRBJ1-2; 7 bases are a match to TRBD1. Germline V gene sequence: CDR1 SGHTA, CDR2 FQGNSA. The CDR3 extends over 13 amino acids. J lost 8 bases, V lost 5 bases, and 8 bases had no gene match. CDR3 sequence: CASSPYRGEGYTF. The CDR3 DNA follows: TGTGCCAGCAGCCCCTACAGGGGTGAAGGCTACACCTTC.

This clonotype has ten or more counts. V is TRBV12-3 or TRBV12-4 and J is TRBJ2-7; D gene ambiguous. The V end lost 6 bases, the J end lost 0 bases, and 12 bases lay between the germline ends. The CDR3 runs to 14 residues. The CDR3 sequence: CASRSTGFSYEQYF. CDR3 sequence (DNA): TGTGCCAGCAGATCGACCGGGTTCTCCTACGAGCAGTACTTC.

This clonotype was recorded many times. The chain recombines TRBV2 with TRBJ1-2, with D possibly matching TRBD1 (6 bases). Germline V lookup: CDR1 SNHLY, CDR2 FYNNEI. The CDR3 is 14 residues long. Deletions cut 4 bases from V and 14 bases from J, with 23 bases between. The CDR3 spells CASSGPGTSTLNTF. In DNA form, the CDR3 reads TGTGCCAGCAGTGGGCCCGGGACATCTACACTCAATACCTTC.

This clonotype was detected once. The rearrangement links TRBV20-1 to TRBJ2-7, with 11 bases that match TRBD2. The CDR3 sequence is 14 residues long. Looked up from germline, CDR1 is DFQATT and CDR2 is SNEGSKA (reference sequence). Trimming cost V 6 bases and J 2 bases; bases outside gene matches: 6. For the CDR3, the DNA is TGCAGTGCCAGACTAGCGGGAAAACCCTACGAGCAGTACTTC. Translation gives CSARLAGKPYEQYF.

The rearrangement joins TRBV27 to TRBJ1-2, with 8 bases lining up with TRBD1. Losses at the gene ends were 6 bases for V and 4 bases for J; bases not matched to a gene: 7. Germline CDR1 is MNHEY and CDR2 is SMNVEV (reference sequence). The CDR3 consists of 14 residues. The CDR3 nucleotides are TGTGCCAGCAGAGAGACAGGGGTTGGCTATGGCTACACCTTC. It translates to CASRETGVGYGYTF.

The sample holds many counts of this clonotype. The chain uses TRBV20-1 and TRBJ1-6, with 7 bases that match TRBD1. The germline V gene encodes CDR1 DFQATT and CDR2 SNEGSKA (reference sequence). The CDR3 extends over 12 amino acids. Trimming cost V 7 bases and J 7 bases; bases outside gene matches: 4. CDR3 coding DNA: TGCAGTGGACGACAGGGAAATTCACCCCTCCACTTT. Amino acid sequence: CSGRQGNSPLHF.

This clonotype appeared a few times. The V gene is TRBV9, the J gene TRBJ2-2; tentative D call: TRBD1 (6 bases). The ends were cut back, 4 bases at V and 6 bases at J, with 16 bases in the middle. The CDR3 has 15 residues. Germline assignment: CDR1 SGDLS and CDR2 YYNGEE. Written as DNA, the CDR3 is TGTGCCAGCAGCCCCCCCCGGACAGTTCCCGGGGAGCTGTTTTTT. Protein: CASSPPRTVPGELFF.

This clonotype showed up many times. The V call is TRBV6-1, the J call TRBJ1-1; D is undetermined. Trimming left V 2 bases short and J 4 bases short, with 8 bases between. The CDR3 is 13 residues long. Germline V gene sequence: CDR1 MNHNS, CDR2 SASEGT. CDR3 coding DNA: TGTGCCAGCAGTGAAAGGGAGGGCACTGAAGCTTTCTTT. This translates into CASSEREGTEAFF.

In its sample, this clonotype was seen many times. This chain joins TRBV28 and TRBJ2-7; D call uncertain. Trimming took off 4 bases at V and 1 base at J, with 5 bases between the two ends. Per germline, CDR1 MDHEN and CDR2 SYDVKM. The CDR3 runs 12 residues. The CDR3 reads CASSSWSYEQYF. In DNA, the CDR3 is TGTGCCAGCAGTTCCTGGTCCTACGAGCAGTACTTC.

Many counts were recorded for this clonotype. This chain links TRBV13 with TRBJ1-1, with 8 positions matching TRBD1. Germline lookup yields CDR1 PRHDT and CDR2 FYEKMQ (reference sequence). The CDR3 consists of 13 residues. Trimming took 7 bases from V and 3 from J; bases not matched to a gene: 4. Written as DNA, the CDR3 is TGTGCCAGCACCCAGGGGGCAGACACTGAAGCTTTCTTT. It translates to CASTQGADTEAFF.

This clonotype appeared a few times. The chain links TRBV11-2 to TRBJ1-2; TRBD1 agrees at 7 bases. Germline V gene data show CDR1 as SGHAT and CDR2 as FQNNGV. V was clipped by 0 bases and J by 3 bases; unmatched bases: 4. The CDR3 length is 15 residues. The CDR3, as DNA: TGTGCCAGCAGCTTAGAACCAGGGGGGGACTATGGCTACACCTTC. This codes for CASSLEPGGDYGYTF.

This clonotype was recorded at least ten times. V gene TRBV27 combines with J gene TRBJ2-5; no definite D call. The CDR3 covers 14 residues. Germline V gene lookup returns CDR1 MNHEY and CDR2 SMNVEV (reference sequence). The ends were cut back, 7 bases at V and 4 bases at J, with 16 bases in the middle. The CDR3 here is CASKTVPLAETQYF. CDR3 coding DNA: TGTGCCAGCAAAACAGTCCCCCTGGCAGAGACCCAGTACTTC.